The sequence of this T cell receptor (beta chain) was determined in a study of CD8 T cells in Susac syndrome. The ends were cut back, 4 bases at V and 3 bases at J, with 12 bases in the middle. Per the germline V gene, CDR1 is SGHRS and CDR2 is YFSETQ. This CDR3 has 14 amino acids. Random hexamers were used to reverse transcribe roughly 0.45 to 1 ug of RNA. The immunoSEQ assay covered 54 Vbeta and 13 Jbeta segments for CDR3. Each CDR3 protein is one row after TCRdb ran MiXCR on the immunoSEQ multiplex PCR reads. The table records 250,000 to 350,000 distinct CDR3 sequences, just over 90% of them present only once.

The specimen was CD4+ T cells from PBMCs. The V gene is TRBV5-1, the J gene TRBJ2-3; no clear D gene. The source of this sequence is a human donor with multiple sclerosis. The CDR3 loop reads CASSRMPKTDTQYF. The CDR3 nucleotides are TGCGCCAGCAGCCGCATGCCCAAAACAGATACGCAGTATTTT.